The T cell receptor (beta chain) described here comes from a study of cytomegalovirus exposure and HLA in healthy donors. Comment on this clone: The antigen is undetermined.

J was trimmed by 2 bases and V by 0 bases; bases with no gene match: 0. Germline V gene sequence: CDR1 SGHNT, CDR2 YYREEE (reference sequence). CDR3 length: 16 residues. Both 60 Vbeta primers and 13 Jbeta primers went into the PCR. Assay: immunoSEQ multiplex PCR; the TCRdb copy retains only in-frame clones and omits some. The sample lists roughly 120,000 clones, 73% occurring once. General study results and limits: A likely sequencing artifact accounted for one observed cluster of highly shared sequence variants. Researchers reportedly found TCR beta sequences accurately predicted most subjects' HLA-A and HLA-B alleles.

The chain is built from TRBV5-4 and TRBJ2-5; 14 nucleotides line up with TRBD2. Sequenced sample: PBMCs. This receptor was obtained from a man in his forties in good health and CMV-seronegative. This CDR3 is CASSLGTSGGQETQYF. In DNA, the CDR3 is TGTGCCAGCAGCTTGGGGACTAGCGGGGGGCAAGAGACCCAGTACTTC.